Below, one T cell receptor (beta chain) is given with its context. It lacks a known antigen. Base-call qualities are not available, and no considerably larger clone is one nucleotide away. The trial excluded patients who had a history of autoimmune disease or who were on systemic immunosuppression. Peripheral blood for TCR sequencing was collected from all dose cohorts at baseline, on cycle 4 day 1, and on cycle 7 day 1. Samples were obtained from an open-label, multicenter, first-in-human phase I dose-escalation trial of ivuxolimab. Adults with locally advanced or metastatic melanoma, renal cell, hepatocellular, or head and neck squamous cell carcinoma were enrolled in the trial. Before TCR sequencing, CD4+ and CD8+ T cells were separately sorted from peripheral blood. This entry is derived from a study of OX40 agonist ivuxolimab in advanced cancers. Background on the whole study: Ivuxolimab was an agonistic, fully human IgG2 monoclonal antibody directed against OX40 (CD134), a costimulatory receptor. The purpose of peripheral TCRbeta sequencing was to test whether ivuxolimab changed TCR sequence diversity and led to clonal T-cell expansion. Among the 50 to 55 dose-escalation patients, some 20 had hepatocellular carcinoma, about 15 melanoma, 9 renal cell carcinoma and 9 head and neck cancer. Intravenous ivuxolimab was administered to patients every 2 weeks at six dose levels: 0.01, 0.1, 0.3, 1.5, 3 and 10 mg/kg. Prior anti-PD-1, anti-PD-L1 or anti-CTLA-4 therapy was permitted, and approximately 40% of dose-escalation patients had received checkpoint inhibitors. Three dose-escalation patients achieved partial responses, one with hepatocellular carcinoma and two with cutaneous melanoma. In the dose-escalation cohort, more than 80% of patients were male, and the mean age was 60 years with a range of roughly 23 to 79. The paper reports the monotherapy dose-escalation portion (N ≈ 50 patients) of the phase I ivuxolimab trial. Results the study describes overall, beyond this receptor: Partial responders in the 0.1-3.0 mg/kg groups had among the lowest normalized peripheral clonal expansion, especially among CD8+ T cells. Which antigens the clonally expanded peripheral T cells were specific for was not determined. After ivuxolimab, CD8+ T cells had more expanded clones than CD4+ T cells on average. At doses of 0.1 to 3.0 mg/kg, clonal expansion of both CD4+ and CD8+ T cells in blood was seen between baseline and week 6. Low levels of normalized T-cell clonal expansion were also seen in some patients who did not respond.

For CDR1 and CDR2, the germline V gene lists MNHEY and SVGAGI. Relative to germline, V is 0 bases shorter and J is 0 bases shorter, with 6 bases between their ends. The CDR3 runs 15 residues from the cysteine to the phenylalanine. The retained sequence is limited to the CDR3, 45 bases, with the frame set at the first base. Genomic DNA was extracted from sorted cells for sequencing of the TCRbeta CDR3 region. TCRbeta CDR3 regions were sequenced using the immunoSEQ Assay. TCRdb obtained this table from immuneACCESS and retained in-frame rearrangements with V and J assigned. These tables miss some clones; where compared with another copy, unresolved V genes account for less than half of the shortfall, and the remainder is unexplained. The sample includes more than 55,000 clones, with around 86% observed a single time. The ten top clones hold 3.9% of the sample.

Sample: CD4+ or CD8+ T cells sorted from blood, taken in a trial of the OX40 agonist ivuxolimab. Recombination linked TRBV6-5 to TRBJ1-5; no D gene call is confident. The TCR comes from an adult with an advanced solid tumor such as melanoma, head and neck, liver or kidney cancer. The sequenced DNA is TGTGCCAGCAGTTACTCGGGAAGTAGCAATCAGCCCCAGCATTTT. This is translated as CASSYSGSSNQPQHF.